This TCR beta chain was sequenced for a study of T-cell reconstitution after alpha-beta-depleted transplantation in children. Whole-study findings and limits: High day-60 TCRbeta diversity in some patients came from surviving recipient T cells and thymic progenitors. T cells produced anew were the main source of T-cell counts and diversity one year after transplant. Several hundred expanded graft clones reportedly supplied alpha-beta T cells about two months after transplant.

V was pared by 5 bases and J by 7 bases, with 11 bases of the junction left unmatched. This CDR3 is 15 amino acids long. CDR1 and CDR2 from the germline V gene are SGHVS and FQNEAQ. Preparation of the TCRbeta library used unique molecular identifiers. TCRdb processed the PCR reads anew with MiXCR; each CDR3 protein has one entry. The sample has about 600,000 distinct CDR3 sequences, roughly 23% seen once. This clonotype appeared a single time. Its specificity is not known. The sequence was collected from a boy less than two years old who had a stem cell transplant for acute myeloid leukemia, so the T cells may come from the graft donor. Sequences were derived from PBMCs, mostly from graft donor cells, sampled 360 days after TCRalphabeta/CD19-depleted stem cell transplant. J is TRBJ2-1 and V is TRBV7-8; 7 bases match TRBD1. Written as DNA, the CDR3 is TGTGCCAGCAGCGCCCCTTGGGGACAGAGTAATGAGCAGTTCTTC. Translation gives CASSAPWGQSNEQFF. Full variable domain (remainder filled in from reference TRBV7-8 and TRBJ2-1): GAGVSQSPRYKVAKRGQDVALRCDPISGHVSLFWYQQALGQGPEFLTYFQNEAQLDKSGLPSDRFFAERPEGSVSTLKIQRTQQEDSAVYLCASSAPWGQSNEQFFGPGTRLTVL.